This record covers a single TCR beta chain. Its antigen is undetermined. Within the sample, other DNA sequences also encode this same CDR3. PCR amplification relied on 60 Vbeta primers (plus 13 Jbeta primers). The repertoire was sequenced with immunoSEQ multiplex PCR; TCRdb's copy has only in-frame clones and lacks some. Among about 300,000 clones listed, roughly 90% were seen once. The data stem from a study of cytomegalovirus exposure and HLA in healthy donors. Findings and limits, study-wide: A cluster of highly shared sequence variants was likely a sequencing artifact. Associated with HLA alleles at 0.05 false discovery rate in a later analysis were about 17,000 TCR beta sequences. Versus the approximately 670-donor mean, an Asian-associated ancestry cluster reportedly showed fewer N-insertions in a later analysis.

Germline V gives CDR1 SGHRS, CDR2 YFSETQ. Trimming removed 2 bases at V and 2 bases at J, with 7 bases between. CDR3 length: 13 amino acids. The receptor was derived from a man between 40 and 49 years old in good health and CMV-seropositive. The rearrangement uses TRBV5-1 and TRBJ1-2; the D gene is possibly TRBD1 (5 bases). Sequences were obtained from PBMCs. As DNA, the CDR3 is TGCGCCAGCAGCTTACCAGGGAACTATGGCTACACCTTC. This encodes CASSLPGNYGYTF.